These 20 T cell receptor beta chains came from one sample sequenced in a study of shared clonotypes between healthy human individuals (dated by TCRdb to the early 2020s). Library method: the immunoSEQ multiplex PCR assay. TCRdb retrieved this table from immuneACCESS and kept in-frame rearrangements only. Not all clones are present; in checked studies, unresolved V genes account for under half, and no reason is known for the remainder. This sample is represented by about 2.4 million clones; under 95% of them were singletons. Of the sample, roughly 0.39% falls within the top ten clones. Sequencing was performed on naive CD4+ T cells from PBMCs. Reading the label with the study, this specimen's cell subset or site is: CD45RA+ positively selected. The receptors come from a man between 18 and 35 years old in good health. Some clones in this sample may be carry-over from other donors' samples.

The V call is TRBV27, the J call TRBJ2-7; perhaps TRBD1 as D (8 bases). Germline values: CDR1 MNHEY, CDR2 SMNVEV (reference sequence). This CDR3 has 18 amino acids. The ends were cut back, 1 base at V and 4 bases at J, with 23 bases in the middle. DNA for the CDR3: TGTGCCAGCAGTTTATTAATGCTTGGGAGGGACAGGAGTTACGAGCAGTACTTC. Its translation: CASSLLMLGRDRSYEQYF.

CDR3 in amino acids: CASRKGRFATNEKLFF. CDR3 coding DNA: TGTGCCAGTAGGAAGGGACGGTTTGCAACTAATGAAAAACTGTTTTTT. The rearrangement joins TRBV19 to TRBJ1-4; a possible D gene is TRBD1 (5 bases). V lost 6 bases and J 0 bases, leaving 14 bases between the germline ends. The germline V gene encodes CDR1 LNHDA and CDR2 SQIVND (reference sequence). The CDR3 has 16 residues.

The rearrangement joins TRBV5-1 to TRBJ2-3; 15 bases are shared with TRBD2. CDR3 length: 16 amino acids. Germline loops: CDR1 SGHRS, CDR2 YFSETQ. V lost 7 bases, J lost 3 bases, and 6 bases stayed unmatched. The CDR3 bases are TGCGCCAGCGAATGGACTAGCGGGAGGGCTACAGATACGCAGTATTTT. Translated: CASEWTSGRATDTQYF.

Here the CDR3 DNA reads TGTGCCAGCGCGAACCAAGGGGGCACTGAAGCTTTCTTT. This encodes CASANQGGTEAFF. The V call is TRBV11-2, the J call TRBJ1-1; possible D gene TRBD1, 6 bases. This CDR3 region has 13 residues. CDR1 SGHAT and CDR2 FQNNGV come from the germline V gene. V was shortened by 8 bases and J by 4 bases, with 14 bases between the two germline ends.

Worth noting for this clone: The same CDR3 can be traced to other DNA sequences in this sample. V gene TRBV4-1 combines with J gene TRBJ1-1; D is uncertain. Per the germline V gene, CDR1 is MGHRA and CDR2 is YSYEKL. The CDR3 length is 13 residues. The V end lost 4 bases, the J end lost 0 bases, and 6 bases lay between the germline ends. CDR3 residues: CASSLQLNTEAFF. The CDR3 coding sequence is TGCGCCAGCAGCCTACAGTTGAACACTGAAGCTTTCTTT.

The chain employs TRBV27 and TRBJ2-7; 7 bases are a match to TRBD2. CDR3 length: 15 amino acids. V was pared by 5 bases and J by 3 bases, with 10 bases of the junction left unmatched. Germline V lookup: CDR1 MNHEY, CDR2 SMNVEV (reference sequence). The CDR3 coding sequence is TGTGCCAGCAGTAACAAAAGCGGGATATACTACGAGCAGTACTTC. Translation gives CASSNKSGIYYEQYF.

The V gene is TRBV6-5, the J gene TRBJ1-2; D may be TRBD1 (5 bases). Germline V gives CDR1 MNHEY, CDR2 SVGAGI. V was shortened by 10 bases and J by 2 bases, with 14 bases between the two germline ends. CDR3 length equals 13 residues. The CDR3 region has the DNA TGTGCCACCAGATACTCAGGGAACTATGGCTACACCTTC. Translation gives CATRYSGNYGYTF.

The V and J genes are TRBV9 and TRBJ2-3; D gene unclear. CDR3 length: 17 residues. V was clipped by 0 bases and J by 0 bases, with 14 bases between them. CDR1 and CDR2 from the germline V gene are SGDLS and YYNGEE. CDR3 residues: CASSVALVGSSTDTQYF. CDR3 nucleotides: TGTGCCAGCAGCGTAGCCCTCGTTGGCTCTAGCACAGATACGCAGTATTTT. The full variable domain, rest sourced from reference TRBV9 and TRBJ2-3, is DSGVTQTPKHLITATGQRVTLRCSPRSGDLSVYWYQQSLDQGLQFLIQYYNGEERAKGNILERFSAQQFPDLHSELNLSSLELGDSALYFCASSVALVGSSTDTQYFGPGTRLTVL.

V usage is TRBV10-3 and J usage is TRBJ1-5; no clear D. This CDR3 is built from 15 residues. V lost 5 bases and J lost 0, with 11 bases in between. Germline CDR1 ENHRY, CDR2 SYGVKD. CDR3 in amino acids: CAISSLDSSNQPQHF. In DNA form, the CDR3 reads TGTGCCATCAGTTCTTTGGATAGTAGCAATCAGCCCCAGCATTTT.

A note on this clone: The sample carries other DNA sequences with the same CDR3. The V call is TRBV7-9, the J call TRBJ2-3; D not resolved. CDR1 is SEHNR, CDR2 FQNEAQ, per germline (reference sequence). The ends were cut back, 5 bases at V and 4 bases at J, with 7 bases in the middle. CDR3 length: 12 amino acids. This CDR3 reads CASSPTSDTQYF. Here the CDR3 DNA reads TGTGCCAGCAGCCCTACCTCAGATACGCAGTATTTT.

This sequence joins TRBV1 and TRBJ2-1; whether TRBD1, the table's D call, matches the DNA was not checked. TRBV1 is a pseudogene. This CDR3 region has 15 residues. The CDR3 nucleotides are TGCACCAGCAGCCAAGAGGCTCGCTCCTACAATGAGCAGTTCTTC. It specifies CTSSQEARSYNEQFF.

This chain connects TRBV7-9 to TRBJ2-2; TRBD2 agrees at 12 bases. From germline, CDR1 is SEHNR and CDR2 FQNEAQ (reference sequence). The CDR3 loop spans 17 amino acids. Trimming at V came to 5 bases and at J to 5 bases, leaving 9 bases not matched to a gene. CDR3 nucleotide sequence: TGTGCCAGCAGCGCCCGACTAGCGGGAGTTGAAACCGGGGAGCTGTTTTTT. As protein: CASSARLAGVETGELFF.

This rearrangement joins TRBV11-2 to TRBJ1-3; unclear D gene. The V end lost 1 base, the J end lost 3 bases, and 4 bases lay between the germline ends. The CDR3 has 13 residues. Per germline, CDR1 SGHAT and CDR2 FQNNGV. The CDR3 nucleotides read TGTGCCAGCAGCTTAGCAGTTGGAAACACCATATATTTT. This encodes CASSLAVGNTIYF.

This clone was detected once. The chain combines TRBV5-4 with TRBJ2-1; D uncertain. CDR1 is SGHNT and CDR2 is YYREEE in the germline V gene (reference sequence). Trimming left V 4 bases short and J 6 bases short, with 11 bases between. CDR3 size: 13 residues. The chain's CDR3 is CASSTTVFNEQFF. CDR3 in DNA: TGTGCCAGCAGCACGACGGTTTTCAATGAGCAGTTCTTC.

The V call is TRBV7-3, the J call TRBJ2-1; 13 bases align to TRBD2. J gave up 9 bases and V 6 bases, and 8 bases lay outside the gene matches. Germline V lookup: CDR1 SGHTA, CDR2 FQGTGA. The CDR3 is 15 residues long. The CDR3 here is CASSQRTSGSIEQFF. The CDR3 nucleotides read TGTGCCAGCAGTCAACGGACTAGCGGGAGTATTGAGCAGTTCTTC.

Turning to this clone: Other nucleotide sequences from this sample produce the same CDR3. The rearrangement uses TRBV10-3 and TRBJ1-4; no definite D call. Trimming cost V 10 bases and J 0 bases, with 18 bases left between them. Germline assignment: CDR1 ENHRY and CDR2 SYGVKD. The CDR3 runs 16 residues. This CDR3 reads CATRTSATSTNEKLFF. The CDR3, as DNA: TGTGCCACTCGGACCTCAGCGACGTCAACTAATGAAAAACTGTTTTTT.

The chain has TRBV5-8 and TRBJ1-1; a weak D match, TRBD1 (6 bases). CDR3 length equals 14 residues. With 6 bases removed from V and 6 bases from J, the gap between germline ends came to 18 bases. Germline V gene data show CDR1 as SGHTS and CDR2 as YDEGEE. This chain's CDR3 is CASNTGRGEAEAFF. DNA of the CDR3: TGTGCCAGCAACACCGGAAGGGGGGAAGCTGAAGCTTTCTTT. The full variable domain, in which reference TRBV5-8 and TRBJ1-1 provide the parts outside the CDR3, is EAGVTQSPTHLIKTRGQQATLRCSPISGHTSVYWYQQALGLGLQFLLWYDEGEERNRGNFPPRFSGRQFPNYSSELNVNALELEDSALYLCASNTGRGEAEAFFGQGTRLTVV.

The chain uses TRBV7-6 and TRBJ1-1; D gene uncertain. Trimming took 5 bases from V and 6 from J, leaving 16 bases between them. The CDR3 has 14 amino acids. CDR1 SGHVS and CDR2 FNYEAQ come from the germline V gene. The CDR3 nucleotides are TGTGCCAGCAGCCTACTTGCTCTTTCTGCTGAAGCTTTCTTT. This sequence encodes CASSLLALSAEAFF.

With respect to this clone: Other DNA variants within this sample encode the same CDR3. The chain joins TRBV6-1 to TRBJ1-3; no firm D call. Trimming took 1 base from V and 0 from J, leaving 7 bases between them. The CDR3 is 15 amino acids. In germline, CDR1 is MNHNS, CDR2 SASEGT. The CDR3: CASSEVWGSGNTIYF. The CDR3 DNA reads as TGTGCCAGCAGTGAAGTCTGGGGCTCTGGAAACACCATATATTTT.

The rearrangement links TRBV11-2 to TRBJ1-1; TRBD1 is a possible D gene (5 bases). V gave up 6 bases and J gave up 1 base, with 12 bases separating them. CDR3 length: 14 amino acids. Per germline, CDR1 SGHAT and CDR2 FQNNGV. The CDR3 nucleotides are TGTGCCAGCAGGACAGCGGGTGGGAACACTGAAGCTTTCTTT. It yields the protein CASRTAGGNTEAFF.